These 4 T cell receptor beta chains share one sample of origin, sequenced in a study of brain T cells in children with intractable seizures. Noted time point: blood from clinic visit 5 months post-surgery; TSC patient then seizure free. The protocol was immunoSEQ multiplex PCR, while the TCRdb copy is restricted to in-frame clones and leaves out a portion. The sample includes 340,000 or so clones, 93% seen only once; the top ten take 4.5% to 7%. The specimen was peripheral blood, collected roughly 5 months after surgery. These receptor sequences come from a boy younger than two with tuberous sclerosis and intractable seizures.

The V and J genes are TRBV9 and TRBJ2-5; a weak D match, TRBD2 (6 bases). This CDR3 spans 15 amino acids. CDR1 is SGDLS, CDR2 YYNGEE, per germline. Trimming took 3 bases from V and 2 from J, leaving 14 bases between them. Here the CDR3 reads CASSARDGQQETQYF. In DNA, the CDR3 is TGTGCCAGCAGCGCGCGGGACGGGCAGCAAGAGACCCAGTACTTC.

The gene calls are TRBV7-2 and TRBJ1-5; TRBD1 might be the D (5 bases). V lost 5 bases and J lost 4, with 12 bases in between. The CDR3 runs to 14 residues. The germline gives CDR1 SGHTA, CDR2 FQGNSA. The CDR3: CASSTRQTNQPQHF. The CDR3 DNA reads TGTGCCAGCAGCACCCGACAGACTAATCAGCCCCAGCATTTT.

This clone was found once. The V call is TRBV27, the J call TRBJ2-1, with D perhaps matching TRBD1 or TRBD2 (5 bases each). This CDR3 spans 15 amino acids. V was clipped by 3 bases and J by 4 bases, with 13 bases between them. Germline lookup yields CDR1 MNHEY and CDR2 SMNVEV (reference sequence). The CDR3 bases are TGTGCCAGCAGTTTGGGACGGCCCGTTTACAATGAGCAGTTCTTC. Translating gives CASSLGRPVYNEQFF.

This chain joins TRBV5-5 and TRBJ2-7, with D possibly being TRBD1 (6 bases). Germline CDR1 is SGHKS and CDR2 is YYEKEE (reference sequence). V was pared by 3 bases and J by 2 bases, with 12 bases between. The CDR3 has 14 amino acids. CDR3 sequence reads: CASSWTVPPYEQYF. The CDR3 DNA is TGTGCCAGCAGCTGGACAGTTCCCCCCTACGAGCAGTACTTC.